This TCR beta chain was identified during a study of radiation and T cells in renal cell carcinoma. Findings of the study overall: Irradiated tumors held more dominant CDR3 motifs than control tumors. Irradiated tumors had higher TCR clonality than control tumors. Only small tumor regions of 0.8 to 1 g were sampled.

Trimming pared 2 bases from V and 2 bases from J, leaving 9 bases between. This CDR3 is built from 14 residues. Germline V gives CDR1 MNHNS, CDR2 SASEGT. Treatment specified: treatment-naive control, cytoreductive nephrectomy. Control tumor donors were a handful of females and more than ten males, median age around 62 years. About this clone: Its matching antigen is unknown.

Here immunoSEQ multiplex PCR was the method, and the copy in TCRdb shows in-frame clones only, minus some. This repertoire shows more than 8,500 clones, 55% to 70% found once; its top ten account for about 15%. Sequenced material: tumor tissue, taken from a patient whose treatment was nephrectomy without radiotherapy. V and J are TRBV6-1 and TRBJ1-1; D remains ambiguous. The clonotype was recovered from a man aged 55 to 70 with renal cell carcinoma. CDR3 nucleotides: TGTGCCAGCAGTGAATGGACGATAAACACTGAAGCTTTCTTT. It translates to CASSEWTINTEAFF.